This TCR beta chain was sequenced in a study of T cell responses to AZD1222 COVID-19 vaccine (dated by TCRdb to the early 2020s). Background for the entire study: AZD1222 recipients given second doses at about 4 weeks or at about 12 weeks were pooled, since spike-specific TCR depth and breadth were not found to differ between the two schedules. TCR sequencing covered over 230 trial participants: some 210 given two doses of AZD1222 and about 26 given two doses of MenACWY control vaccine. Trial participants were enrolled by age into 18-55, 56-69 and 70-plus year subgroups, with approximately 150, 30 and 60 TCR-sequenced participants respectively.

This clone occurred a few times. Its antigen specificity is not known. The sample holds no much larger clone one base away, and base qualities are not on file. The full study reports these points: No day 14 peak-response samples were available, so repertoires were characterized only after the peak T cell response. The whole spike protein was spanned by vaccine-associated CD4 TCRs, and dominant responses were seen in regions 160-218 and 743-854. Epitopes outside the regions mutated in the B.1.351 and B.1.1.7 variants were reportedly recognized by nearly half of the unique spike-specific TCRs. Spike-specific TCR breadth and depth rose significantly after two AZD1222 doses compared with day 0 and with MenACWY recipients. Conclusions about previously exposed vaccinees are limited, since just a handful of AZD1222 recipients were seropositive for SARS-CoV-2 at baseline. In the small 56-69-year group, the increase in depth fell short of significance, most likely because of low power. Most participants were white British and females outnumbered males, and the authors suggested that clonal diversity may have been underestimated.

The CDR3 regions of human TCRbeta chains were analyzed by immunosequencing. The paper's processing steps were these. TCRs in the repertoires were matched against a reference library of SARS-CoV-2-specific TCRs that had been generated with the MIRA antigen-specificity platform. Breadth meant the fraction of unique TCRs that were SARS-CoV-2-associated, whereas depth meant the fraction of total T cells that were SARS-CoV-2-associated. Using the MIRA data, each spike-specific TCR was assigned both to the spike region to which the TCR was reactive and to a CD4 or CD8 class. Log10-transformed breadth and depth values were compared by one-way ANOVA with Sidak's multiple comparisons tests. The table was pulled from immuneACCESS by TCRdb, which kept in-frame rearrangements only. Such tables lose some clones; where checked, under half of the loss comes from unresolved V genes, and the rest has no known cause. The DNA gave D and trimming, while V, J and clone size come from that table. The sample has fewer than 75,000 clones on record, roughly 87% of them singletons. The ten largest clones capture less than 20% of the sample.

The time point label on this specimen signifies: baseline before first vaccination. The vaccinee samples were drawn from two UK trials, COV001 and COV002, one of which was a single-blind randomized controlled phase 2/3 trial testing AZD1222 (ChAdOx1 nCoV-19) in healthy adults. For TCRbeta chain sequencing, PBMC samples from trial participants were taken at day 0 and at day 28 after the second dose. As encoded in the germline V gene (reference sequence), CDR1 is PRHDT while CDR2 is FYEKMQ. The junction shows trimming of 8 bases on V and 7 bases on J, and the gene matches do not reach 5 bases of it. Including the terminal cysteine and phenylalanine, the CDR3 comprises 14 residues. The sequence is cut down to CDR3 DNA, 42 bases in frame from base 1.

This receptor was taken from an adult in good health. The chain couples TRBV13 to TRBJ2-2, and 12 bases in between align with TRBD1. This specimen was peripheral blood, taken on day 0 of AZD1222 vaccination. The CDR3 protein sequence reads: CASGDRGQFGELFF. The DNA sequence is given as TGTGCCAGCGGGGACAGGGGGCAGTTCGGGGAGCTGTTTTTT.